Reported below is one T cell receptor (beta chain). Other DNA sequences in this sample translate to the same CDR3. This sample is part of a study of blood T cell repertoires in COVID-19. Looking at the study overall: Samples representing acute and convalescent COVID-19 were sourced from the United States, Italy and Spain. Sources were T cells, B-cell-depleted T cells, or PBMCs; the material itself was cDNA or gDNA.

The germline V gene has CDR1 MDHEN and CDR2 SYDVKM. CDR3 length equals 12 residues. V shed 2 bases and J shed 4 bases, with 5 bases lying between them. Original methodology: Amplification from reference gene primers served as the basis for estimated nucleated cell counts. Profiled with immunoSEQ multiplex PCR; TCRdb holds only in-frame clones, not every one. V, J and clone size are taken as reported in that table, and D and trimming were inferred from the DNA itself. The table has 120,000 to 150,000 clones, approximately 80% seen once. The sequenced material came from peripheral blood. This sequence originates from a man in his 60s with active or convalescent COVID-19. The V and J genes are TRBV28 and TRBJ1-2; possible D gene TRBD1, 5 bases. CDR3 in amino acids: CASSLQGYGYTF. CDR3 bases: TGTGCCAGCAGTTTACAGGGCTATGGCTACACCTTC.